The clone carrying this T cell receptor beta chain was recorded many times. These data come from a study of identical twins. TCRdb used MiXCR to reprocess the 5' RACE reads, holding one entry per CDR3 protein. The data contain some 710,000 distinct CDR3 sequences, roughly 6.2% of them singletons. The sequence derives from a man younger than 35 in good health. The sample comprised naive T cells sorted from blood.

CDR3 residues: CASSLRRTGGFYNEQFF. In DNA, the CDR3 is TGTGCCAGCAGTTTAAGGCGGACAGGGGGGTTCTACAATGAGCAGTTCTTC. The chain uses TRBV12-3 or TRBV12-4 and TRBJ2-1, with 10 bases aligning to TRBD1. J gave up 3 bases and V 2 bases, and 7 bases lay outside the gene matches. This CDR3 has 17 amino acids.